This T cell receptor (beta chain) was retrieved from a study of shared clonotypes between healthy human individuals. The study, taken as a whole, reports: How much donors shared clonotypes was expected to be affected by sequencing depth. Naive CD4 clonotypes overlapped across a handful of donors at approximately 5.5%.

Among the donors, all were Caucasian adults who lived in Nashville, Tennessee. Comment on this clone: Its target is not known.

Assay runs were performed at deep level. Clones were read by immunoSEQ multiplex PCR, and TCRdb kept only the in-frame ones, dropping some. There are under 600,000 clones in the sample; approximately 97% occur only once, and 0.045% to 0.07% lies in the top ten. The CDR3 totals 13 residues. Germline lookup yields CDR1 MDHEN and CDR2 SYDVKM. V gave up 7 bases and J gave up 5 bases, with 14 bases separating them. The TCR was taken from a young woman in good health. V gene TRBV28 combines with J gene TRBJ2-5; D tentatively reads TRBD1 or TRBD2 (5 bases each). Sequenced sample: naive CD4+ T cells sorted from blood. Subset of the sample: CD45RA+ positively selected. The CDR3: CASKVKGSETQYF. CDR3 nucleotides: TGTGCCAGCAAGGTTAAGGGGAGTGAGACCCAGTACTTC.